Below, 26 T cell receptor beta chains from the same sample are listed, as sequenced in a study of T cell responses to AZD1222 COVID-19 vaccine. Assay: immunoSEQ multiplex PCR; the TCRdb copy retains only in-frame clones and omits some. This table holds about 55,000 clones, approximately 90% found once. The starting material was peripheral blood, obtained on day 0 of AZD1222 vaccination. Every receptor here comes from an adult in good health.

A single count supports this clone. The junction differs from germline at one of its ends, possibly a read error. Here the CDR3 reads CASTTSSDEQYF. The CDR3 DNA is TGTGCCAGCACCACTTCCTCCGACGAGCAGTACTTC. The chain links TRBV12-3 or TRBV12-4 to TRBJ2-7; D remains unclear. The CDR3 runs to 12 residues.

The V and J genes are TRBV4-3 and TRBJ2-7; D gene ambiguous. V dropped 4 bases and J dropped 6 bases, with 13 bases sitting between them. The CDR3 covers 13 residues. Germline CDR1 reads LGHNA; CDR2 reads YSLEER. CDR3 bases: TGCGCCAGCAGCCGCATGGTCCGCGGCGAGCAGTACTTC. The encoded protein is CASSRMVRGEQYF.

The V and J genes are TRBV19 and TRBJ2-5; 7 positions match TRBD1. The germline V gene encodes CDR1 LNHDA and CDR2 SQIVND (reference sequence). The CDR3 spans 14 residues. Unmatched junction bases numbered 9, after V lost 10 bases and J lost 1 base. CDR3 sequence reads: CATAIDRAQETQYF. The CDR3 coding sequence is TGTGCCACCGCCATCGACAGGGCCCAAGAGACCCAGTACTTC.

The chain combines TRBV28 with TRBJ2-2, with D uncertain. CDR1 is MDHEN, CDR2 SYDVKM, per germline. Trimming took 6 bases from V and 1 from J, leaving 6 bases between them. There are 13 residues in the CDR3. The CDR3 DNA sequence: TGTGCCAGCAGGACGGGGAACACCGGGGAGCTGTTTTTT. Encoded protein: CASRTGNTGELFF.

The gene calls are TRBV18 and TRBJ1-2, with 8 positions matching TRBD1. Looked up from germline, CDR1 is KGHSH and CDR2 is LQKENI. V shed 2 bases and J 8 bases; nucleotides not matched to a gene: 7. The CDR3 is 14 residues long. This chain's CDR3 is CASSPVRGPGGYTF. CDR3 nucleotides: TGTGCCAGCTCACCAGTCAGGGGGCCGGGAGGCTACACCTTC. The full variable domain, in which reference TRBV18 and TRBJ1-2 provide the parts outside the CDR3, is NAGVMQNPRHLVRRRGQEARLRCSPMKGHSHVYWYRQLPEEGLKFMVYLQKENIIDESGMPKERFSAEFPKEGPSILRIQQVVRGDSAAYFCASSPVRGPGGYTFGSGTRLTVV.

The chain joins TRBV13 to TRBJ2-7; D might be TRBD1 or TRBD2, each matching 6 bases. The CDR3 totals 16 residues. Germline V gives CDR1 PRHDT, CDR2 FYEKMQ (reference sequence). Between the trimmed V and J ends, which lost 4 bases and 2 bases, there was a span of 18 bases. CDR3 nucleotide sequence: TGTGCCAGCAGCTCGGGCTCGGGGGCCATAACCTACGAGCAGTACTTC. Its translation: CASSSGSGAITYEQYF.

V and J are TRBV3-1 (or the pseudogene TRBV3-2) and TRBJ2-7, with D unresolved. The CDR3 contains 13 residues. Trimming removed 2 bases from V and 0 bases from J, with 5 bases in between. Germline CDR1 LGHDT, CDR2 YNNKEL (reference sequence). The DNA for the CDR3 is TGTGCCAGCAGCCAAAGGAGCTCCTACGAGCAGTACTTC. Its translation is CASSQRSSYEQYF.

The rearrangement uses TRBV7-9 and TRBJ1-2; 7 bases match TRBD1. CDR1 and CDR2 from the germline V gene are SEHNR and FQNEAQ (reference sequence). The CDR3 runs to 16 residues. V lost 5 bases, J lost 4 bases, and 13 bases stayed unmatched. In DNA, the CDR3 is TGTGCCAGCAGCGAACGCCCCGGGACAGAACTCTATGGCTACACCTTC. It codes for CASSERPGTELYGYTF.

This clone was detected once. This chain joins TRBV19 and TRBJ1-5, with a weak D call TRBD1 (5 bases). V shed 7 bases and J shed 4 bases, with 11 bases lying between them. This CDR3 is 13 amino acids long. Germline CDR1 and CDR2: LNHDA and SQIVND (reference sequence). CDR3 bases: TGTGCCAGTAAGCGGGGACCAAATCAGCCCCAGCATTTT. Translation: CASKRGPNQPQHF.

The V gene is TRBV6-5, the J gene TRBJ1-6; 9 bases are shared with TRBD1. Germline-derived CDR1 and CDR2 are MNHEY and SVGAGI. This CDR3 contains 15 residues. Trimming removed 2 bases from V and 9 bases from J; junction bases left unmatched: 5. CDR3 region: CASSYGDRGSSPLHF. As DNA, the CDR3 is TGTGCCAGCAGTTACGGCGACAGGGGGTCTTCACCCCTCCACTTT.

CDR3 amino acids: CASSTGGNPQETQYF. CDR3 in DNA: TGCGCCAGCAGTACAGGGGGCAATCCTCAAGAGACCCAGTACTTC. The genes are TRBV5-1 and TRBJ2-5; the match to TRBD1 covers 9 bases. Germline lookup yields CDR1 SGHRS and CDR2 YFSETQ. Germline trimming cut 5 bases from V and 2 bases from J; bases unmatched to any gene: 7. This CDR3 has 15 residues.

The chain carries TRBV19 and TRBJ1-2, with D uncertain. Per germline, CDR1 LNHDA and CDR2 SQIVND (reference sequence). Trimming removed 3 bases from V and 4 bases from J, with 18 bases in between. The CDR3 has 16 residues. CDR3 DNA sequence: TGTGCCAGTAGTATTGCTAGGGCCAAAGATCGCTATGGCTACACCTTC. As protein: CASSIARAKDRYGYTF.

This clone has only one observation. CDR3 DNA sequence: TGTGCCACCAGTGAGGGGATCGAGGAGACCCAGTACTTC. Translated, it gives CATSEGIEETQYF. The chain employs TRBV24-1 and TRBJ2-5; D remains ambiguous. The CDR3 length is 13 residues. Trimming removed 4 bases at V and 5 bases at J, with 10 bases between. Germline CDR1 and CDR2: KGHDR and SFDVKD.

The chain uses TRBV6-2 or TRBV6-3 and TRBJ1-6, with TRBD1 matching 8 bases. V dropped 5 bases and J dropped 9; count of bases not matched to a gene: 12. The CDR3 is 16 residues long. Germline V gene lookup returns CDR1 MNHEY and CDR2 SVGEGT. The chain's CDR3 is CASSPTTGARGSPLHF. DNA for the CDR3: TGTGCCAGCAGTCCCACGACAGGGGCGCGCGGTTCACCCCTCCACTTT.

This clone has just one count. CDR3 region: CASSPQGGPSSYEQYF. CDR3 in DNA: TGTGCCAGCAGCCCTCAGGGAGGGCCGAGCTCCTACGAGCAGTACTTC. The chain couples TRBV9 to TRBJ2-7; 7 bases line up with TRBD2. The CDR3 covers 16 residues. Germline CDR1 is SGDLS and CDR2 is YYNGEE. The J segment lost 0 bases and the V segment lost 4 bases, leaving 10 bases of the junction unmatched. Based on the CDR3 plus reference TRBV9 and TRBJ2-7, the full variable domain is DSGVTQTPKHLITATGQRVTLRCSPRSGDLSVYWYQQSLDQGLQFLIQYYNGEERAKGNILERFSAQQFPDLHSELNLSSLELGDSALYFCASSPQGGPSSYEQYFGPGTRLTVT.

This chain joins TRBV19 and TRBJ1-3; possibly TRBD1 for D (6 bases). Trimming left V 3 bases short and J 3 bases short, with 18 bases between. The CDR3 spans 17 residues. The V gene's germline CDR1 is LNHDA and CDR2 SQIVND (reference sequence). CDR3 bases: TGTGCCAGTAGTATCGGACAGTCCGCGGGTTTTGGAAACACCATATATTTT. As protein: CASSIGQSAGFGNTIYF. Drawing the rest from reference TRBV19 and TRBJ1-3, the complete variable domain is DGGITQSPKYLFRKEGQNVTLSCEQNLNHDAMYWYRQDPGQGLRLIYYSQIVNDFQKGDIAEGYSVSREKKESFPLTVTSAQKNPTAFYLCASSIGQSAGFGNTIYFGEGSWLTVV.

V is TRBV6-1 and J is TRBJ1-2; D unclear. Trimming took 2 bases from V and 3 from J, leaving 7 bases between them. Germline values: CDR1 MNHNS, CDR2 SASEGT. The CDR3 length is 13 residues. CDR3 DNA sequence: TGTGCCAGCAGTGAACTATCCCACTATGGCTACACCTTC. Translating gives CASSELSHYGYTF.

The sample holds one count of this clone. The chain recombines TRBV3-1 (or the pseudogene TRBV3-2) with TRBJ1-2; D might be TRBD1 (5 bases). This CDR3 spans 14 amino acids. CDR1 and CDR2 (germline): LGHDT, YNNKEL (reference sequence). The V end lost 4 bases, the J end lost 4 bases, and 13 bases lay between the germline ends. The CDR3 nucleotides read TGTGCCAGCAGCCCTCAAGGCGGGACCTATGGCTACACCTTC. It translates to CASSPQGGTYGYTF.

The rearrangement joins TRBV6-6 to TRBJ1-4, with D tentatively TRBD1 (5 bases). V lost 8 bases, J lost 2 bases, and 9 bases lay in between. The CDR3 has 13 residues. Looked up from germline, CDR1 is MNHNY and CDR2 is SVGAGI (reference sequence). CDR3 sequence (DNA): TGTGCCAGCGCGGGGGTTACTAATGAAAAACTGTTTTTT. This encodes CASAGVTNEKLFF.

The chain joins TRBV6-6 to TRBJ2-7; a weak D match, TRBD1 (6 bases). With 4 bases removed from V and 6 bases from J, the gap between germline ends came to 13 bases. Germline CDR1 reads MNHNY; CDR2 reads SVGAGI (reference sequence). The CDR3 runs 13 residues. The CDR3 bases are TGTGCCAGCAGTTTTGGGGGCTCGGGCGAGCAGTACTTC. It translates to CASSFGGSGEQYF.

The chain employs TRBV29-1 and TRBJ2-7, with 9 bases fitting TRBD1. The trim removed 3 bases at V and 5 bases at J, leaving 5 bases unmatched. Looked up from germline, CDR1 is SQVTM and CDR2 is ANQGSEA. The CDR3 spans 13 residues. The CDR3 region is CSVEPGQGNEQYF. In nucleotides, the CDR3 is TGCAGCGTTGAGCCGGGACAGGGAAACGAGCAGTACTTC.

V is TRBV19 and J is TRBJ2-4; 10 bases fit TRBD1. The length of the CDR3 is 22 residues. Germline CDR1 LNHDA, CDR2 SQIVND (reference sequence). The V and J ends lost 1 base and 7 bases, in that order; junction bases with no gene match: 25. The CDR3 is CASSIASAKGQGVASAGNIQYF. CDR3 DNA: TGTGCCAGTAGTATAGCTAGCGCTAAAGGACAGGGGGTCGCATCCGCCGGGAACATTCAGTACTTC.

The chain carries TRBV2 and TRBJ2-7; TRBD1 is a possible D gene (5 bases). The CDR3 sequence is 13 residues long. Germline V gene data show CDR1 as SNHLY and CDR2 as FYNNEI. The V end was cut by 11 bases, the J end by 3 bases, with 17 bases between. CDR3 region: CASLGAESYEQYF. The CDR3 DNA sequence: TGTGCCTCCCTTGGGGCAGAGAGCTACGAGCAGTACTTC.

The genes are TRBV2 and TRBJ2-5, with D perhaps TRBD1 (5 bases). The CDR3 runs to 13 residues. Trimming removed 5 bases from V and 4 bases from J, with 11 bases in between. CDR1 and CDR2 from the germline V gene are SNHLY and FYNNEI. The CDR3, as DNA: TGTGCCAGCAGTTGGGGCGTGGGAGAGACCCAGTACTTC. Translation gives CASSWGVGETQYF.

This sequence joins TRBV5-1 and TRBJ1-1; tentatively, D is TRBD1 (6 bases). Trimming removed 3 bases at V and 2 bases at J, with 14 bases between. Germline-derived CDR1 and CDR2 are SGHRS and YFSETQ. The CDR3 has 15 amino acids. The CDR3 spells CASSSLQGLNTEAFF. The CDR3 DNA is TGCGCCAGCAGCTCGTTACAGGGCCTCAACACTGAAGCTTTCTTT.

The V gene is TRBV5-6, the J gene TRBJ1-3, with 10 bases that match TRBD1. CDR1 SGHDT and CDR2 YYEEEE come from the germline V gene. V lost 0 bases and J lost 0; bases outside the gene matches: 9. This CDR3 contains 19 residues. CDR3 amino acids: CASSLGQGANSFSGNTIYF. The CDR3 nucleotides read TGTGCCAGCAGCTTGGGACAGGGGGCTAATTCTTTCTCTGGAAACACCATATATTTT.